This record looks at one T cell receptor beta chain sequence and its context. The antigen is undetermined. This sample is part of a study of T cells after yellow fever vaccination. Study-level results: Within FACS-sorted repertoires, abundant clonotypes contaminating from the bulk population could be present. By day 5 rather than day 15, the secondary response had peaked, though it was weaker. Most primary-vaccination clones reappeared after the booster (about 97% CD4, approximately 88% CD8).

V lost 5 bases and J 1 base, leaving 12 bases between the germline ends. The CDR3 is made up of 14 amino acids. Germline V lookup: CDR1 SGHDT, CDR2 YYEEEE. They built TCR cDNA with 5'RACE template switching, a step that put in a universal primer site and UMIs. TCRdb itself ran the 5' RACE reads through MiXCR, one entry per CDR3 protein. Here the sample spans approximately 260,000 distinct CDR3 sequences, around 5.2% being singletons. The receptor was isolated from a man in his late teens or twenties who received the YFV17D yellow fever vaccine. The rearrangement links TRBV5-6 to TRBJ2-5; the D gene is possibly TRBD1 (6 bases). This specimen consisted of CD4+ T cells sorted from PBMCs, obtained on the day of the yellow fever booster vaccination. DNA of the CDR3: TGTGCCAGCAGTTACAGGGAACCCCAAGAGACCCAGTACTTC. Translated, it gives CASSYREPQETQYF.